The following is a TCR beta chain sequence with its context. The antigen is unknown. The sample belongs to a study of cytomegalovirus exposure and HLA in healthy donors. General study results and limits: Reports credit the classifier with highly specific, highly sensitive diagnosis of cytomegalovirus status. Some public TCRs appeared in many individuals, while most sequences were rare.

The CDR3 runs 15 residues. Per the germline V gene, CDR1 is MNHNS and CDR2 is SASEGT. V lost 0 bases, J lost 4 bases, and 12 bases lay in between. The assay was immunoSEQ multiplex PCR, and TCRdb's table has in-frame clones only and misses some. The table lists some 290,000 clones, approximately 86% of them singletons. The sequencing sample was made of PBMCs. The chain links TRBV6-1 to TRBJ1-2, with D unresolved. The clonotype originates from a man aged 25-45 years in good health and CMV-seronegative. The DNA for the CDR3 is TGTGCCAGCAGTGAAGCTACAGCCTTCGGCTATGGCTACACCTTC. Translation gives CASSEATAFGYGYTF.